This TCR beta chain is from a study of T cells after yellow fever vaccination. The study's findings and limits: There was a small share of clonotypes that showed up in both the CD4 and CD8 compartments.

One entry per CDR3 protein, called by TCRdb with MiXCR from the 5' RACE reads. The data show 25,000 to 35,000 distinct CDR3 sequences, around 5% seen once. The CDR3 is made up of 14 amino acids. The V gene lost 6 bases and the J gene lost 0 bases, with 9 bases spanning the gap. This clonotype was counted at least ten times. The antigen is undetermined. This receptor was taken from a man aged 25 to 40 who received the YFV17D yellow fever vaccine. The starting material was CD8+ T cells sorted from PBMCs, obtained 10 days after the yellow fever booster vaccination. This rearrangement joins TRBV12-3 or TRBV12-4 to TRBJ2-1; the D gene is possibly TRBD2 (6 bases). The CDR3 sequence is CASSVEGSYNEQFF. CDR3 in DNA: TGTGCCAGCAGCGTGGAGGGCTCCTACAATGAGCAGTTCTTC.